This TCR beta chain was identified during a study of CD8 T cells in ankylosing spondylitis. Study-wide results and caveats: Reports say disease-linked clones showed up significantly more in matched ankylosing spondylitis synovial fluid. Peripheral blood samples showed relatively rare disease-linked clones, and these clones were CD8+. Within ankylosing spondylitis blood, a TCR beta motif made up of eight or nine highly homologous variants appeared to be characteristic. Several of the motif variants were reported before in synovial fluid and blood from reactive arthritis.

This clonotype turned up a few times. Its antigen is still unknown. The TCR beta libraries were generated through quantitative 5'-RACE incorporating molecular barcodes. TCRdb fed the 5' RACE reads into MiXCR, producing one record per CDR3 protein. Of tens of thousands of distinct CDR3 sequences in the sample, around 8.5% were seen once. The germline V gene encodes CDR1 SGHRS and CDR2 YFSETQ. CDR3 length equals 12 residues. V gave up 1 base and J gave up 8 bases, with 9 bases separating them. The sample comprised blood, either unsorted or a sorted T cell fraction (not recorded which). J is TRBJ1-2 and V is TRBV5-1; D may be TRBD1 (5 bases). This clonotype was obtained from a male donor with ankylosing spondylitis. The CDR3 protein is CASSLNRDGYTF. CDR3 bases: TGCGCCAGCAGCTTGAATAGGGACGGCTACACCTTC.